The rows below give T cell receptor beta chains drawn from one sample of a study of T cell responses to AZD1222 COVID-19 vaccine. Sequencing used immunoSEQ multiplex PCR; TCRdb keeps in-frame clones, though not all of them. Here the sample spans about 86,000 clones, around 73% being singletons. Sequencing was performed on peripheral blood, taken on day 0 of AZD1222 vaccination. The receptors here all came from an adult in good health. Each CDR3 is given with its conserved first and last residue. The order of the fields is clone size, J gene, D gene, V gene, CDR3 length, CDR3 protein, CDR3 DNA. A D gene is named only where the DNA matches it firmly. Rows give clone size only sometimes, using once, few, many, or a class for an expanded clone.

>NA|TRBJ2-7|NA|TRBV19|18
CASSIQGVGGSVGYEQYF
TGTGCCAGTAGTATCCAGGGAGTCGGAGGGAGTGTCGGCTACGAGCAGTACTTC
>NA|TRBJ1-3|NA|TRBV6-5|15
CASSYSDPSGNTIYF
TGTGCCAGCAGTTACTCTGACCCATCTGGAAACACCATATATTTT
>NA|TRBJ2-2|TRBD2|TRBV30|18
CAWELVGGPYETAGELFF
TGTGCCTGGGAGCTTGTGGGAGGGCCCTATGAGACCGCCGGGGAGCTGTTTTTT
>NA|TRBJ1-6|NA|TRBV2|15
CASSEIGRSNSPLHF
TGTGCCAGCAGTGAAATAGGCAGGTCTAATTCACCCCTCCACTTT
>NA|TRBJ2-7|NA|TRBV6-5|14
CASQREKKRAEQYF
TGTGCCAGCCAACGGGAGAAAAAAAGGGCCGAGCAGTACTTC
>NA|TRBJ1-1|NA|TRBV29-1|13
CSVERGGATEAFF
TGCAGCGTTGAAAGGGGGGGAGCCACTGAAGCTTTCTTT
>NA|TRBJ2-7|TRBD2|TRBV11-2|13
CASRLAGEGEQYF
TGTGCCAGTCGACTAGCGGGAGAAGGGGAGCAGTACTTC
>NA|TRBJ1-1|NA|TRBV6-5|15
CASSSGGGVYTEAFF
TGTGCCAGCAGTTCCGGTGGAGGGGTATACACTGAAGCTTTCTTT
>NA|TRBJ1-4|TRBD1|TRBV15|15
CATSRETQGNEKLFF
TGTGCCACCAGCAGAGAAACACAGGGGAATGAAAAACTGTTTTTT
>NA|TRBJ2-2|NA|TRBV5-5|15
CASSLEPTIQGELFF
TGTGCCAGCAGCTTGGAGCCGACTATCCAAGGGGAGCTGTTTTTT
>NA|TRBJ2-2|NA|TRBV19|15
CASSLHGIFGGELFF
TGTGCCAGTAGTCTACACGGGATATTCGGGGGGGAGCTGTTTTTT
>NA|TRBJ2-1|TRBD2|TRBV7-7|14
CASSLGTSSNEQFF
TGTGCTAGCAGCTTAGGGACTAGTTCCAATGAGCAGTTCTTC
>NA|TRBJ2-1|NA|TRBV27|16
CASRLRTPSSYNEQFF
TGTGCCAGCCGCCTGAGGACTCCTAGCTCCTACAATGAGCAGTTCTTC
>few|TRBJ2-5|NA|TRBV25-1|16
CASSDSQSLPQETQYF
TGTGCCAGCAGTGACTCCCAGAGCCTCCCCCAGGAGACCCAGTACTTC
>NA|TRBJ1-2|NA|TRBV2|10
CASSVDGYTF
TGTGCCAGCAGTGTGGATGGCTACACCTTC
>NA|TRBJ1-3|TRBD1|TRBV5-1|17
CASSPYARGLSGNTIYF
TGCGCCAGCAGCCCGTACGCCAGGGGGCTCTCTGGAAACACCATATATTTT
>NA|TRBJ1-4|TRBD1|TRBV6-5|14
CASSSGGSDEKLFF
TGTGCCAGCAGCTCAGGGGGTTCGGATGAAAAACTGTTTTTT
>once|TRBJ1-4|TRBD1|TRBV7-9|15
CASSPGQAPNEKLFF
TGTGCCAGCAGCCCCGGACAGGCCCCTAATGAAAAACTGTTTTTT
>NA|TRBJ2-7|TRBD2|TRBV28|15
CASSLAASGSGEQYF
TGTGCCAGCAGTTTAGCGGCTAGCGGGAGTGGTGAGCAGTACTTC
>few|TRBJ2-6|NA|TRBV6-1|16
CASSDGRTSGANVLTF
TGTGCCAGCAGTGATGGTCGCACCTCTGGGGCCAACGTCCTGACTTTC
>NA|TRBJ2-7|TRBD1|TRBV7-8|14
CASSPTTGWREQYF
TGTGCCAGCAGCCCAACGACAGGGTGGAGAGAGCAGTACTTC
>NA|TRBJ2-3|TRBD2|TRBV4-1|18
CASSQELSLAGEVDTQYF
TGCGCCAGCAGCCAAGAATTATCACTAGCGGGAGAGGTTGATACGCAGTATTTT
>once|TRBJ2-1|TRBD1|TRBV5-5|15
CASTSRDSVYNEQFF
TGTGCCAGCACCTCCCGGGACAGCGTTTACAATGAGCAGTTCTTC
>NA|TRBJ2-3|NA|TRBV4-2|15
CASSQTARGADTQYF
TGTGCCAGCAGCCAGACGGCTAGGGGCGCAGATACGCAGTATTTT
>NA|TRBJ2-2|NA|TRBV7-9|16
CASSPPTGAITGELFF
TGTGCCAGCAGCCCCCCCACGGGGGCTATCACCGGGGAGCTGTTTTTT
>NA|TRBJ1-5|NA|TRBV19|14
CASSIESGNQPQHF
TGTGCCAGTAGTATCGAGTCGGGAAATCAGCCCCAGCATTTT
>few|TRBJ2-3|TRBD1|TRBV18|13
CASQQGAPDTQYF
TGTGCGTCCCAGCAGGGGGCACCAGATACGCAGTATTTT
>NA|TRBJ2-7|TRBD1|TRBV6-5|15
CASSSGQPFTYEQYF
TGTGCCAGCAGTTCGGGACAGCCCTTTACCTACGAGCAGTACTTC
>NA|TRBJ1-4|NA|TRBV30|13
CAWRRATNEKLFF
TGTGCCTGGAGAAGGGCAACTAATGAAAAACTGTTTTTT
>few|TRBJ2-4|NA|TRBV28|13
CASSLYPGNIQYF
TGTGCCAGCAGTTTATATCCGGGCAACATTCAGTACTTC
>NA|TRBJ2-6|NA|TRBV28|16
CASSFRYDSGANVLTF
TGTGCCAGCAGTTTTCGATACGACTCTGGGGCCAACGTCCTGACTTTC
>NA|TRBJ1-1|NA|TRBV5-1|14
CASSFPGMNTEAFF
TGCGCCAGCAGCTTCCCCGGGATGAACACTGAAGCTTTCTTT
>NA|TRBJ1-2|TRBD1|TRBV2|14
CASSRDRANYGYTF
TGTGCCAGCAGTCGTGACAGGGCTAACTATGGCTACACCTTC
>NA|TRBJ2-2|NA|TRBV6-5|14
CASGLRVGTGELFF
TGTGCCAGCGGCCTTAGAGTGGGCACCGGGGAGCTGTTTTTT
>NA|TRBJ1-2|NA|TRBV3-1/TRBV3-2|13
CASSQVGGNGYTF
TGTGCCAGCAGCCAAGTCGGGGGTAATGGCTACACCTTC
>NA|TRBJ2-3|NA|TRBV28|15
CASSMDGESTDTQYF
TGTGCCAGCAGTATGGACGGCGAAAGCACAGATACGCAGTATTTT
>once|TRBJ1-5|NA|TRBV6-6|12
CATALTDQPQHF
TGTGCCACGGCCTTGACGGATCAGCCCCAGCATTTT
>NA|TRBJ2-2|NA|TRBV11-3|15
CASSFEAGNTGELFF
TGTGCCAGCAGCTTTGAGGCCGGAAACACCGGGGAGCTGTTTTTT
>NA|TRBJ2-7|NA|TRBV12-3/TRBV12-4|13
CASSLAESLEQYF
TGTGCCAGCAGTTTAGCAGAATCACTCGAGCAGTACTTC